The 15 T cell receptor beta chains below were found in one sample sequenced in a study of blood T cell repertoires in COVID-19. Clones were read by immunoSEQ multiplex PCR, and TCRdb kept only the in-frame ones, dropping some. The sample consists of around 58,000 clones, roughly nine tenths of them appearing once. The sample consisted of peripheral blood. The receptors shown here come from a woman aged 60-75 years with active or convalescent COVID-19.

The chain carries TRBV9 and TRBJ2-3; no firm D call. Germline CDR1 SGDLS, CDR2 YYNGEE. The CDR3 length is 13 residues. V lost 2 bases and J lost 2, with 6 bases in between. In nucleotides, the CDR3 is TGTGCCAGCAGCGTTTTCCACACAGATACGCAGTATTTT. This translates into CASSVFHTDTQYF.

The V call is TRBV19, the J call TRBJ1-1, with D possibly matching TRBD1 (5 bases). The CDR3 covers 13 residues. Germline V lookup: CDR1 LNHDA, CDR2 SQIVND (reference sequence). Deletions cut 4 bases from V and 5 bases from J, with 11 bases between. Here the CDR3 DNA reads TGTGCCAGTAGTACGTCGGGGGGAACTGAAGCTTTCTTT. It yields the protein CASSTSGGTEAFF.

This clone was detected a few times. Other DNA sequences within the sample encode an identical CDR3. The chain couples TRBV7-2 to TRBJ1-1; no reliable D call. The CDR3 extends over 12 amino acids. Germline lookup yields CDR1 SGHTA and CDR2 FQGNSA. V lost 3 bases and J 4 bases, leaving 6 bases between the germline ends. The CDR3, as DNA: TGTGCCAGCAGCTTCGTGCGCACTGAAGCTTTCTTT. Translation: CASSFVRTEAFF.

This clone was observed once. The CDR3 bases are TGTGCCAGCAGCTTAGCGCCCGGGACAGGGTTAGGAAACACCATATATTTT. The encoded protein is CASSLAPGTGLGNTIYF. The rearrangement uses TRBV7-9 and TRBJ1-3, with 9 bases identical to TRBD1. With V trimmed by 0 bases and J by 4 bases, 7 bases remained unmatched. The CDR3 sequence is 17 residues long. The germline V gene encodes CDR1 SEHNR and CDR2 FQNEAQ (reference sequence). Full variable domain (outside the CDR3, taken from reference TRBV7-9 and TRBJ1-3): DTGVSQNPRHKITKRGQNVTFRCDPISEHNRLYWYRQTLGQGPEFLTYFQNEAQLEKSRLLSDRFSAERPKGSFSTLEIQRTEQGDSAMYLCASSLAPGTGLGNTIYFGEGSWLTVV.

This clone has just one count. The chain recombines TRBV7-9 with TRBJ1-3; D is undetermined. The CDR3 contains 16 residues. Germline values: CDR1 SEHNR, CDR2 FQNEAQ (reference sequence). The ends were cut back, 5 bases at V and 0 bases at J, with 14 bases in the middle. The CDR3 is CASSPLFVPSGNTIYF. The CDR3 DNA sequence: TGTGCCAGCAGCCCCCTATTTGTACCCTCTGGAAACACCATATATTTT.

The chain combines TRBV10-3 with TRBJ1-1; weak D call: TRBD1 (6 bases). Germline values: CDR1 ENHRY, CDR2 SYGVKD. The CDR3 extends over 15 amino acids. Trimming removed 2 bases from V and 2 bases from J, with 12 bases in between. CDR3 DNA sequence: TGTGCCATCAGTGAGGCGACAGGTTACAACACTGAAGCTTTCTTT. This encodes CAISEATGYNTEAFF.

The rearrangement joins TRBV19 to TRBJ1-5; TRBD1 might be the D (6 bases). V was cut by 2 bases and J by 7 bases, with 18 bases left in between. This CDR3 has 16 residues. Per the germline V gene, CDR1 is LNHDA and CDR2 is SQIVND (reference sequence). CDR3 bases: TGTGCCAGTAGTATAAGATCCGGGACATCTGGGCAGCCCCAGCATTTT. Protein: CASSIRSGTSGQPQHF.

Here the CDR3 reads CASSPFSRVGAAGELFF. DNA of the CDR3: TGTGCCAGTAGCCCCTTCTCCCGGGTAGGGGCGGCCGGGGAGCTGTTTTTT. The genes are TRBV19 and TRBJ2-2; TRBD1 might be the D (5 bases). The CDR3 loop spans 17 amino acids. Trimming took 6 bases from V and 6 from J, leaving 23 bases between them. CDR1 and CDR2 (germline): LNHDA, SQIVND (reference sequence).

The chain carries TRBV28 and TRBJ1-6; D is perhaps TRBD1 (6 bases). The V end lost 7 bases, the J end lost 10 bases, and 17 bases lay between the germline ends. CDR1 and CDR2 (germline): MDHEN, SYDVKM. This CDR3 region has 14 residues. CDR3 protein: CASKRGAGGSPLHF. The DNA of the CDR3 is TGTGCCAGCAAGCGGGGGGCAGGAGGGTCACCCCTCCACTTT.

The CDR3 DNA reads TGTGCCAGGACGGGACAGTCCAACTATGGCTACACCTTC. This gives the protein CARTGQSNYGYTF. The chain uses TRBV5-8 and TRBJ1-2; 7 bases line up with TRBD1. Trimming removed 8 bases from V and 2 bases from J; junction bases left unmatched: 6. The CDR3 totals 13 residues. CDR1 and CDR2 from the germline V gene are SGHTS and YDEGEE.

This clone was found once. DNA of the CDR3: TGTGCCAGCCACAGGGCTGGAAACACCATATATTTT. Translating gives CASHRAGNTIYF. The genes are TRBV6-5 and TRBJ1-3; perhaps TRBD1 as D (6 bases). CDR1 MNHEY and CDR2 SVGAGI come from the germline V gene. V was clipped by 8 bases and J by 2 bases, with 7 bases between them. This CDR3 region has 12 residues.

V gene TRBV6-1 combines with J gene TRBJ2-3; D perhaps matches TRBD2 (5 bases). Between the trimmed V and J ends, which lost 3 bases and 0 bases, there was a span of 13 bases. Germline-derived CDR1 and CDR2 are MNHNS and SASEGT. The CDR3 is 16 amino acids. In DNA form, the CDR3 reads TGTGCCAGCAGTGACGCCCAGCGGATTAGCACAGATACGCAGTATTTT. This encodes CASSDAQRISTDTQYF.

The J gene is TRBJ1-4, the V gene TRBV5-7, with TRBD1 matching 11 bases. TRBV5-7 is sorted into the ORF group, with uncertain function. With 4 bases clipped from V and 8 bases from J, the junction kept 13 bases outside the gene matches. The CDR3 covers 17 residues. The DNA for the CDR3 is TGTGCCAGCAGCCAAAACCCCTCCCGGGACAGGGGGGAAAAACTGTTTTTT. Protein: CASSQNPSRDRGEKLFF.

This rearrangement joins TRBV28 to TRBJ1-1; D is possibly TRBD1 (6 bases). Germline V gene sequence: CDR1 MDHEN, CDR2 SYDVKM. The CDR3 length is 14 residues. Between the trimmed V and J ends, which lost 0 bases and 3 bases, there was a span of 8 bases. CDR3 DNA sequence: TGTGCCAGCAGTTTATGGGGGGCCTACACTGAAGCTTTCTTT. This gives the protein CASSLWGAYTEAFF.

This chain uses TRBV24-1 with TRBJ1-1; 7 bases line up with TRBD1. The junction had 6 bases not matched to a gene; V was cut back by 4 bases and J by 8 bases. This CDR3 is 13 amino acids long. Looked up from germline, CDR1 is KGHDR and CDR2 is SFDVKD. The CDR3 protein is CATSEPGQVEAFF. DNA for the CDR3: TGTGCCACCAGTGAACCTGGACAGGTCGAAGCTTTCTTT.